Presented here are 11 T cell receptor beta chains from one specimen sequenced in a study of human T cells and chemical hapten exposure. Time point denoted: patch test 2, 6 weeks after DPC sensitization. Treatment noted: therapeutic diphenylcyclopropenone sensitization with weekly scalp DPC. MiXCR, applied by TCRdb to the RACE reads, yields one record per CDR3 protein. The data contain some 96,000 distinct CDR3 sequences, 7% to 10% of them singletons. The starting material was whole blood, obtained in connection with sensitization to the hapten diphenylcyclopropenone (DPC). Every receptor here comes from a woman aged 40 to 50 with alopecia areata. Some clones in this sample may be carry-over from other donors' samples.

This clonotype was detected a few times. V gene TRBV20-1 combines with J gene TRBJ2-5, with TRBD2 as a possible D gene (5 bases). CDR1 is DFQATT, CDR2 SNEGSKA, per germline (reference sequence). There are 16 residues in the CDR3. Trimming took off 1 base at V and 5 bases at J, with 20 bases between the two ends. DNA of the CDR3: TGCAGTGCTAGAGTAGGATCGGGGTCGTGGATGGAGACCCAGTACTTC. Protein sequence: CSARVGSGSWMETQYF.

This clonotype occurred a few times. The V gene is TRBV4-2, the J gene TRBJ1-1; 9 bases agree with TRBD1. Germline loops: CDR1 LGHNA, CDR2 YNFKEQ. J gave up 1 base and V 6 bases, and 3 bases lay outside the gene matches. CDR3 length: 14 residues. CDR3 bases: TGTGCCAGCAGTCGGACAGGGGCGAACACTGAAGCTTTCTTT. It encodes CASSRTGANTEAFF.

This clonotype came up a few times. The chain employs TRBV7-2 and TRBJ1-6; D is unclear. Germline CDR1 SGHTA, CDR2 FQGNSA. Between the trimmed V and J ends, which lost 1 base and 7 bases, there was a span of 2 bases. This CDR3 has 12 residues. Written as DNA, the CDR3 is TGTGCCAGCAGCTTAGGCAATTCACCCCTCCACTTT. Its protein product is CASSLGNSPLHF.

This clonotype was detected ten times or more. The J gene is TRBJ2-5, the V gene TRBV20-1; possibly TRBD1 or TRBD2 for D (6 bases each). Germline-derived CDR1 and CDR2 are DFQATT and SNEGSKA (reference sequence). This CDR3 spans 14 amino acids. V was clipped by 0 bases and J by 1 base, with 9 bases between them. CDR3 sequence: CSARDGGRQETQYF. The CDR3 nucleotides are TGCAGTGCTAGAGATGGGGGGCGCCAAGAGACCCAGTACTTC.

This clonotype was counted at least ten times. The rearrangement joins TRBV30 to TRBJ2-7; D unclear. This CDR3 spans 11 amino acids. Looked up from germline, CDR1 is GTSNPN and CDR2 is SVGIG (reference sequence). The V and J ends lost 3 bases and 4 bases respectively, with 7 bases between them. CDR3: CAWSDEYEQYF. CDR3 DNA sequence: TGTGCCTGGAGCGACGAGTACGAGCAGTACTTC.

This clonotype has more than one count but fewer than ten. J is TRBJ2-7 and V is TRBV29-1; D possibly uses TRBD1 or TRBD2 (5 bases each). Trimming left V 4 bases short and J 1 base short, with 14 bases between. This CDR3 comprises 14 residues. Germline V gene sequence: CDR1 SQVTM, CDR2 ANQGSEA. The DNA for the CDR3 is TGCAGCGTTGTAGGGGAGTCGGCTTCCTACGAGCAGTACTTC. It encodes CSVVGESASYEQYF.

This clonotype was counted many times. The chain combines TRBV28 with TRBJ1-3; no reliable D call. The germline V gene encodes CDR1 MDHEN and CDR2 SYDVKM. CDR3 size: 13 residues. Between the trimmed V and J ends, which lost 7 bases and 4 bases, there was a span of 11 bases. CDR3 in DNA: TGTGCCAGCACTCTACTCTCCGGAAACACCATATATTTT. Protein: CASTLLSGNTIYF.

The V and J genes are TRBV12-3 or TRBV12-4 and TRBJ2-3; tentatively, D is TRBD1 (5 bases). The CDR3 consists of 14 residues. The V end lost 3 bases, the J end lost 8 bases, and 15 bases lay between the germline ends. The CDR3 reads CASSFGQAQGTQYF. The CDR3 DNA sequence: TGTGCCAGCAGTTTCGGGCAGGCGCAGGGTACGCAGTATTTT.

The chain joins TRBV28 to TRBJ1-1; the match to TRBD1 covers 7 bases. Looked up from germline, CDR1 is MDHEN and CDR2 is SYDVKM. The CDR3 contains 12 residues. V shed 10 bases and J 10 bases; nucleotides not matched to a gene: 12. CDR3 sequence (DNA): TGTGCCATCAACCGGCAATACAGGGGAGCTTTCTTT. Protein: CAINRQYRGAFF.

This chain joins TRBV29-1 and TRBJ2-2, with D hard to call. Trimming cost V 4 bases and J 3 bases, with 6 bases left between them. CDR1 is SQVTM, CDR2 ANQGSEA, per germline. The CDR3 spans 12 residues. In nucleotides, the CDR3 is TGCAGCGTTGTGCGCTACACCGGGGAGCTGTTTTTT. It yields the protein CSVVRYTGELFF.

Only a few counts were recorded for this clonotype. J is TRBJ1-6 and V is TRBV30; no clear D. CDR1 and CDR2 from the germline V gene are GTSNPN and SVGIG (reference sequence). Between the trimmed V and J ends, which lost 5 bases and 0 bases, there was a span of 11 bases. CDR3 length: 15 amino acids. The CDR3 is CAWRSVNSYNSPLHF. In DNA form, the CDR3 reads TGTGCCTGGCGAAGCGTGAACTCCTATAATTCACCCCTCCACTTT.